The 28 T cell receptor beta chains below all came from one sample that was sequenced in a study of neurological immune-mediated disorders. TCRdb re-analysed the 5' RACE reads in MiXCR, keeping a single row per CDR3 protein. The data show under 90,000 distinct CDR3 sequences, approximately 10% seen once. Source material: PBMCs. Source of these receptors: a man aged 35 to 55 in good health.

This clonotype was picked up many times. The chain recombines TRBV14 with TRBJ2-7; D is undetermined. The CDR3 sequence is 15 residues long. The germline CDR1 and CDR2 sequences are SGHDN and FVKESK. V was clipped by 1 base and J by 2 bases, with 12 bases between them. CDR3 nucleotide sequence: TGTGCCAGCAGCCAAGGTCATACCTCTCCCTACGAGCAGTACTTC. It yields the protein CASSQGHTSPYEQYF.

This clonotype occurred many times. V usage is TRBV9 and J usage is TRBJ1-3; the D is unclear. The CDR3 contains 12 residues. The germline V gene has CDR1 SGDLS and CDR2 YYNGEE. Between the trimmed V and J ends, which lost 5 bases and 7 bases, there was a span of 10 bases. The CDR3 bases are TGTGCCAGCAGGCCCGCCGACAACACCATATATTTT. Encoded protein: CASRPADNTIYF.

Points on this clonotype: This may come from a read error, since a much larger clone is one base off. V usage is TRBV6-5 and J usage is TRBJ1-5, with TRBD1 matching 8 bases. The CDR3 is made up of 15 amino acids. Germline lookup yields CDR1 MNHEY and CDR2 SVGAGI. The CDR3 DNA reads TGTGCCAGCAGGCTAACAGGGGGGAACAATCAGCCCCAGAATTTT. Protein sequence: CASRLTGGNNQPQNF.

The table lists this clonotype with many counts. The gene calls are TRBV7-9 and TRBJ1-2, with unresolved D. The V gene lost 6 bases and the J gene lost 9 bases, with 14 bases spanning the gap. The CDR3 runs 12 residues. Germline CDR1 is SEHNR and CDR2 is FQNEAQ (reference sequence). DNA of the CDR3: TGTGCCAGCAGACCTACATTAGGGCGCTACACCTTC. Residues: CASRPTLGRYTF. Using reference TRBV7-9 and TRBJ1-2 for the parts outside the CDR3, the full variable domain is DTGVSQNPRHKITKRGQNVTFRCDPISEHNRLYWYRQTLGQGPEFLTYFQNEAQLEKSRLLSDRFSAERPKGSFSTLEIQRTEQGDSAMYLCASRPTLGRYTFGSGTRLTVV.

The genes are TRBV5-1 and TRBJ2-2; 7 bases are shared with TRBD2. V lost 4 bases to trimming and J lost 8 bases; unmatched junction nucleotides: 11. CDR1 is SGHRS, CDR2 YFSETQ, per germline. The CDR3 spans 15 residues. Here the CDR3 reads CASSLGGAGRGELFF. The CDR3 nucleotides read TGCGCCAGCAGCCTAGGAGGAGCGGGAAGGGGGGAGCTGTTTTTT. Filled out from reference TRBV5-1 and TRBJ2-2, the complete variable domain reads KAGVTQTPRYLIKTRGQQVTLSCSPISGHRSVSWYQQTPGQGLQFLFEYFSETQRNKGNFPGRFSGRQFSNSRSEMNVSTLELGDSALYLCASSLGGAGRGELFFGEGSRLTVL.

The chain carries TRBV10-1 and TRBJ1-3; no reliable D call. The CDR3 totals 13 residues. The V and J ends lost 2 bases and 2 bases respectively, with 4 bases between them. Germline V gives CDR1 WNHNN, CDR2 SYGVQD (reference sequence). CDR3 protein: CASSEGAGNTIYF. The CDR3 DNA reads TGCGCCAGCAGTGAGGGGGCTGGAAACACCATATATTTT.

There are many counts of this clonotype. The rearrangement uses TRBV5-1 and TRBJ1-5; D might be TRBD1 (5 bases). CDR3 length: 15 residues. Between the trimmed V and J ends, which lost 4 bases and 0 bases, there was a span of 11 bases. Germline values: CDR1 SGHRS, CDR2 YFSETQ. CDR3 in amino acids: CASSQGPSSNQPQHF. The CDR3 DNA is TGCGCCAGCAGCCAGGGTCCGTCTAGCAATCAGCCCCAGCATTTT.

This clonotype was picked up many times. The chain uses TRBV5-1 and TRBJ2-1; 9 bases agree with TRBD1. Unmatched junction bases numbered 9, after V lost 4 bases and J lost 4 bases. In germline, CDR1 is SGHRS, CDR2 YFSETQ. The CDR3 consists of 16 residues. The DNA of the CDR3 is TGCGCCAGCAGCGAGGGGGGGACAGGGCGATACAATGAGCAGTTCTTC. Protein sequence: CASSEGGTGRYNEQFF.

This clonotype was observed at least ten times. The chain combines TRBV28 with TRBJ2-7; D is tentatively TRBD1 or TRBD2 (5 bases each). V lost 7 bases, J lost 0 bases, and 13 bases lay in between. This CDR3 has 14 amino acids. CDR1 and CDR2 (germline): MDHEN, SYDVKM. The CDR3 region has the DNA TGTGCCAGCAAAGAAGAGGGGAGCTCCTACGAGCAGTACTTC. Its translation is CASKEEGSSYEQYF.

This clonotype was seen repeatedly, ten times or more. The genes are TRBV20-1 and TRBJ1-2; D gene ambiguous. Per the germline V gene, CDR1 is DFQATT and CDR2 is SNEGSKA (reference sequence). The CDR3 runs to 12 residues. V was clipped by 0 bases and J by 6 bases, with 8 bases between them. DNA for the CDR3: TGCAGTGCTAGAGATGAGGGCCATGGCTACACCTTC. Protein: CSARDEGHGYTF.

This clonotype occurred a few times. Being one base from a much bigger clone, this may be a read error. The genes are TRBV20-1 and TRBJ2-7; D gene uncertain. V was clipped by 0 bases and J by 7 bases, with 13 bases between them. The CDR3 is 13 amino acids. The germline V gene encodes CDR1 DFQATT and CDR2 SNEGSKA (reference sequence). The CDR3 here is CSARDLGRKEQYF. The CDR3 DNA sequence: TGCAGTGCTAGAGATTTAGGGCGCAAGGAGCAGTACTTC.

This clonotype has a count of ten or more. V and J are TRBV7-2 and TRBJ1-1; D is perhaps TRBD1 (5 bases). In germline, CDR1 is SGHTA, CDR2 FQGNSA. This CDR3 is 15 amino acids long. With 1 base removed from V and 3 bases from J, the gap between germline ends came to 12 bases. The CDR3 protein is CASSLGRGSHTEAFF. CDR3 nucleotides: TGTGCCAGCAGCTTAGGTCGGGGGTCGCACACTGAAGCTTTCTTT.

This clonotype was seen ten or more times. J is TRBJ1-1 and V is TRBV18; D perhaps matches TRBD1 (5 bases). This CDR3 is built from 16 residues. Germline V lookup: CDR1 KGHSH, CDR2 LQKENI. The V and J ends lost 3 bases and 6 bases respectively, with 20 bases between them. CDR3 protein: CASSPTPLPAQAEAFF. DNA for the CDR3: TGTGCCAGCTCACCGACCCCCTTACCCGCACAGGCTGAAGCTTTCTTT.

This clonotype was seen many times. The chain carries TRBV5-1 and TRBJ2-1, with a weak D call TRBD2 (6 bases). Trimming removed 3 bases at V and 0 bases at J, with 13 bases between. The germline V gene encodes CDR1 SGHRS and CDR2 YFSETQ. The CDR3 totals 16 residues. CDR3 sequence: CASSSAGGSSYNEQFF. The CDR3 DNA sequence: TGCGCCAGCAGCTCCGCCGGGGGAAGCTCCTACAATGAGCAGTTCTTC. The entire variable domain, with the rest obtained from reference TRBV5-1 and TRBJ2-1, is as follows: KAGVTQTPRYLIKTRGQQVTLSCSPISGHRSVSWYQQTPGQGLQFLFEYFSETQRNKGNFPGRFSGRQFSNSRSEMNVSTLELGDSALYLCASSSAGGSSYNEQFFGPGTRLTVL.

As to this clonotype: A much larger clone lies one base from this, so it may be a read error. The V and J genes are TRBV29-1 and TRBJ2-1; unclear D gene. Per the germline V gene, CDR1 is SQVTM and CDR2 is ANQGSEA. CDR3 size: 13 residues. As DNA, the CDR3 is TGCTGCATAACTCCCCGCTCCTACAATGAGCAGTTCTTC. Translation gives CCITPRSYNEQFF.

This clonotype was seen repeatedly, ten times or more. The chain joins TRBV29-1 to TRBJ2-7; D not certain. V was trimmed by 4 bases and J by 6 bases, leaving 13 bases between them. Germline CDR1 SQVTM, CDR2 ANQGSEA. The CDR3 extends over 12 amino acids. Written as DNA, the CDR3 is TGCAGCGTTGCGGCCGCCGGCGTCGAGCAGTACTTC. The encoded protein is CSVAAAGVEQYF.

This clonotype came up many times. The V call is TRBV5-1, the J call TRBJ2-7; D remains unclear. The V gene's germline CDR1 is SGHRS and CDR2 YFSETQ. Trimming pared 0 bases from V and 5 bases from J, leaving 12 bases between. The CDR3 is 14 residues long. Here the CDR3 DNA reads TGCGCCAGCAGCTTGGAGGGTATTGTGCACGAGCAGTACTTC. Translation gives CASSLEGIVHEQYF.

This clonotype was seen repeatedly, ten times or more. This chain links TRBV11-3 with TRBJ2-1, with 14 nucleotides matching TRBD2. CDR3 length equals 16 residues. V shed 0 bases, J shed 7 bases, and the junction held 2 bases outside the gene matches. The germline V gene has CDR1 SGHNT and CDR2 YENEEA. CDR3 nucleotides: TGTGCCAGCAGCTTAGAGGGGACTAGCGGGGGAAATGAGCAGTTCTTC. Encoded protein: CASSLEGTSGGNEQFF.

Many counts were recorded for this clonotype. The chain is built from TRBV6-2 or TRBV6-3 and TRBJ1-5, with D possibly matching TRBD1 (5 bases). The CDR3 length is 15 residues. Germline values: CDR1 MNHEY, CDR2 SVGEGT. The germline V and J ends were trimmed by 2 bases and 3 bases, with 11 bases remaining between them. The CDR3: CASSYLGTSNQPQHF. The CDR3 nucleotides read TGTGCCAGCAGTTACCTGGGGACTTCCAATCAGCCCCAGCATTTT.

This clonotype came up many times. The chain employs TRBV5-1 and TRBJ2-2, with 8 positions matching TRBD2. V lost 4 bases to trimming and J lost 5 bases; unmatched junction nucleotides: 10. This CDR3 region has 16 residues. The germline V gene has CDR1 SGHRS and CDR2 YFSETQ. The CDR3 bases are TGCGCCAGCAGCGAAACTAGCGGTGATTGGACCGGGGAGCTGTTTTTT. It specifies CASSETSGDWTGELFF. The complete variable domain, with remaining parts taken from reference TRBV5-1 and TRBJ2-2, reads KAGVTQTPRYLIKTRGQQVTLSCSPISGHRSVSWYQQTPGQGLQFLFEYFSETQRNKGNFPGRFSGRQFSNSRSEMNVSTLELGDSALYLCASSETSGDWTGELFFGEGSRLTVL.

The rearrangement uses TRBV5-1 and TRBJ2-1; 12 nucleotides align to TRBD2. Germline-derived CDR1 and CDR2 are SGHRS and YFSETQ. Trimming removed 8 bases from V and 8 bases from J; junction bases left unmatched: 11. The CDR3 length is 15 residues. CDR3 coding DNA: TGCGCCAGTAAGTCGACTAGCGGGAGTTTCGATGAGCAGTTCTTC. Its protein is CASKSTSGSFDEQFF.

This clonotype was seen many times. The genes are TRBV6-5 and TRBJ1-2; 9 nucleotides agree with TRBD1. J lost 6 bases, V lost 4 bases, and 3 bases had no gene match. The CDR3 loop spans 13 amino acids. CDR1 is MNHEY, CDR2 SVGAGI, per germline. The CDR3 DNA is TGTGCCAGCAGTTCACAGGGGGCTAATGGCTACACCTTC. It codes for CASSSQGANGYTF.

This clonotype appeared many times. The chain combines TRBV20-1 with TRBJ2-3, with D maybe TRBD2 (6 bases). The germline CDR1 and CDR2 sequences are DFQATT and SNEGSKA (reference sequence). The length of the CDR3 is 15 residues. With 3 bases removed from V and 0 bases from J, the gap between germline ends came to 13 bases. CDR3 region: CSARVAGRSTDTQYF. CDR3 DNA sequence: TGCAGTGCTAGGGTTGCGGGGCGAAGCACAGATACGCAGTATTTT.

This clonotype was recorded at least ten times. The chain carries TRBV6-6 and TRBJ2-3, with a tentative D call TRBD2 (5 bases). This CDR3 region has 14 residues. Germline loops: CDR1 MNHNY, CDR2 SVGAGI (reference sequence). V was pared by 0 bases and J by 7 bases, with 11 bases between. CDR3 protein: CASSYSRAANTQYF. The CDR3 DNA sequence: TGTGCCAGCAGTTACTCGAGGGCAGCTAATACGCAGTATTTT.

In this sample, this clonotype turned up a few times. The chain recombines TRBV29-1 with TRBJ2-5, with unresolved D. This CDR3 region has 11 residues. The germline gives CDR1 SQVTM, CDR2 ANQGSEA. V gave up 7 bases and J gave up 7 bases, with 13 bases separating them. In DNA form, the CDR3 reads TGCAGCGGGGCTAATGGCGGGACCCAGTACTTC. Translating it yields CSGANGGTQYF.

This clonotype was observed at least ten times. This chain links TRBV24-1 with TRBJ2-3; 7 bases are a match to TRBD2. The CDR3 loop spans 15 amino acids. V lost 5 bases, J lost 1 base, and 5 bases stayed unmatched. Germline V lookup: CDR1 KGHDR, CDR2 SFDVKD. The CDR3 coding sequence is TGTGCCACCAGTGGGCTAGCGGAAGGCACAGATACGCAGTATTTT. Its translation is CATSGLAEGTDTQYF.

The table lists this clonotype with many counts. J is TRBJ2-3 and V is TRBV12-3 or TRBV12-4; D gene ambiguous. V was pared by 7 bases and J by 11 bases, with 25 bases between. The CDR3 is 15 amino acids. The chain's CDR3 is CASTGGDSARSRQYF. CDR3 in DNA: TGTGCCAGCACCGGCGGAGACTCGGCTCGTTCTCGGCAGTATTTT.

This clonotype was seen repeatedly, ten times or more. The J gene is TRBJ1-1, the V gene TRBV6-5, with 8 bases that match TRBD1. The germline CDR1 and CDR2 sequences are MNHEY and SVGAGI. The V gene end was trimmed by 2 bases and the J gene end by 5 bases; junction bases not matched to a gene: 4. The CDR3 has 14 residues. The CDR3 DNA follows: TGTGCCAGCAGTTACAAACAGGGGGGAACTGAAGCTTTCTTT. Protein: CASSYKQGGTEAFF.